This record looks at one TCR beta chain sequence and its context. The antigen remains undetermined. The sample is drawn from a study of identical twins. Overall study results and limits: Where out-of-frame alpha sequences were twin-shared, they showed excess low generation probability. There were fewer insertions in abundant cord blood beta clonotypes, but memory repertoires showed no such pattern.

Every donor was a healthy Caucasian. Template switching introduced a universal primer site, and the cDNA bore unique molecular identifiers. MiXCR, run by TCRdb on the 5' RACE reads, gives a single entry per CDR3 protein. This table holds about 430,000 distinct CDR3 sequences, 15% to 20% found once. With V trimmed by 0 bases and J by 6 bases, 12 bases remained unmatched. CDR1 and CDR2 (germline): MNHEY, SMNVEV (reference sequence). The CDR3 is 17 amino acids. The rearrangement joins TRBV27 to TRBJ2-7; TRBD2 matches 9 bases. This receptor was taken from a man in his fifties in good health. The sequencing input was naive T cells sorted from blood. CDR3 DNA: TGTGCCAGCAGTTTATCTTTCGTTGGCGGGAGGGCCCGCGAGCAGTACTTC. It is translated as CASSLSFVGGRAREQYF.